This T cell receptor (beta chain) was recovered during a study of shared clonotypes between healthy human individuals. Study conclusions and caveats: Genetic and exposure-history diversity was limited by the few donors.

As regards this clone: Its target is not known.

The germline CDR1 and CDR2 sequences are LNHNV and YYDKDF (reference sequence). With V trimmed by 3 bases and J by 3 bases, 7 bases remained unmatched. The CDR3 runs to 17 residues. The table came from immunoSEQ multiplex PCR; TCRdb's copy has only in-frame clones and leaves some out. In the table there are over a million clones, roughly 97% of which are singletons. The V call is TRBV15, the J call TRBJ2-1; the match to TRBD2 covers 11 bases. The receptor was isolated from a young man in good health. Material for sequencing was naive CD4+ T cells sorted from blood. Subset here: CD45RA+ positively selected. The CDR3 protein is CATSRPSLAGGYNEQFF. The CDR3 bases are TGTGCCACCAGCAGGCCATCTCTAGCGGGAGGCTACAATGAGCAGTTCTTC.